Sequencing of this T cell receptor beta chain was carried out in a study of T cell responses to AZD1222 COVID-19 vaccine. Profiled with immunoSEQ multiplex PCR; TCRdb holds only in-frame clones, not every one. Of over 85,000 clones listed, 89% are singletons. Comments on this clone: No antigen is known for it.

The CDR3 covers 16 residues. CDR1 is MNHNS and CDR2 is SASEGT in the germline V gene. Trimming stripped 2 bases from V and 7 bases from J, with 17 bases between. Analyses pooled second doses at about 4 or about 12 weeks. Findings of the study overall: Only a handful of AZD1222 recipients, several in all, had baseline seropositivity. Reportedly, nearly half of unique spike TCRs recognized epitopes outside B.1.351/B.1.1.7 mutations. Most donors were white British and more were female, and clonal diversity was possibly underestimated.

The sequencing used peripheral blood, collected 28 days after the second AZD1222 dose. The TCR sequence derives from an adult who received the AZD1222 COVID-19 vaccine. V gene TRBV6-1 combines with J gene TRBJ1-4, with D tentatively TRBD1 (5 bases). The CDR3 loop is CASSEIGEAVGEKLFF. The CDR3 DNA reads TGTGCCAGCAGTGAAATAGGGGAGGCAGTGGGTGAAAAACTGTTTTTT.